The 19 T cell receptor beta chains below all came from one sample that was sequenced in a study of response to subunit inactivated influenza vaccine listed by TCRdb under 2018. Library preparation was by RT-PCR. The sequencer was an Illumina HiSeq 2500. TCRdb cleaned the public reads at Q25 with fastp, built clones with MiXCR and kept in-frame beta chains. Rows are combined by CDR3 protein, so each entry shows the most common genes and DNA. The sample yields approximately 680,000 distinct CDR3 sequences; 15% to 18% were counted once. The ten largest clones add up to 11% of the sample. The sample consisted of PBMCs from blood, taken 11 to 12 days after vaccination. These receptors originate from a man over 45 who received an inactivated influenza vaccine. Donor details come from another sample of the same person, matched by shared clones.

The sample holds a few counts of this clonotype. The rearrangement links TRBV18 to TRBJ1-3; D not certain. Germline V CDR1 and CDR2: KGHSH, LQKENI. This CDR3 has 17 amino acids. With 5 bases removed from V and 0 bases from J, the gap between germline ends came to 17 bases. The CDR3 region has the DNA TGTGCCAGCTCAATAAACCCCAGGTCCCTCTCTGGAAACACCATATATTTT. The encoded protein is CASSINPRSLSGNTIYF. Drawing the rest from reference TRBV18 and TRBJ1-3, the complete variable domain is NAGVMQNPRHLVRRRGQEARLRCSPMKGHSHVYWYRQLPEEGLKFMVYLQKENIIDESGMPKERFSAEFPKEGPSILRIQQVVRGDSAAYFCASSINPRSLSGNTIYFGEGSWLTVV.

The rearrangement links TRBV18 to TRBJ2-4; maybe TRBD1 (5 bases). CDR1 KGHSH and CDR2 LQKENI come from the germline V gene. The V gene lost 1 base and the J gene lost 7 bases, with 23 bases spanning the gap. This CDR3 region has 18 residues. Written as DNA, the CDR3 is TGTGCCAGCTCACCACACCTGGGGCAGGAAATTGCTAAGAACATTCAGTACTTC. Translated, it gives CASSPHLGQEIAKNIQYF. The variable domain in full, with the rest retrieved from reference TRBV18 and TRBJ2-4, is NAGVMQNPRHLVRRRGQEARLRCSPMKGHSHVYWYRQLPEEGLKFMVYLQKENIIDESGMPKERFSAEFPKEGPSILRIQQVVRGDSAAYFCASSPHLGQEIAKNIQYFGAGTRLSVL.

This clonotype was detected ten times or more. The chain employs TRBV4-3 and TRBJ2-7; 7 bases fit TRBD1. Germline V CDR1 and CDR2: LGHNA, YSLEER. The V and J ends lost 0 bases and 4 bases, in that order; junction bases with no gene match: 6. The CDR3 totals 15 residues. As DNA, the CDR3 is TGCGCCAGCAGCCAAGATTTGGGCAGGGGGTACGAGCAGTACTTC. Amino acid sequence: CASSQDLGRGYEQYF.

This clonotype was counted between two and nine times. The V gene is TRBV6-6, the J gene TRBJ2-5; 8 positions agree with TRBD2. Germline V gives CDR1 MNHNY, CDR2 SVGAGI (reference sequence). This CDR3 is 13 amino acids long. V shed 6 bases, J shed 5 bases, and the junction held 5 bases outside the gene matches. CDR3: CASRSGSFETQYF. The CDR3 DNA is TGTGCCAGCAGGAGCGGGAGCTTTGAGACCCAGTACTTC.

This clonotype has a handful of counts. The rearrangement joins TRBV6-5 to TRBJ1-5; 9 nucleotides align to TRBD1. V trimming: 5 bases; J trimming: 7 bases; junction bases outside the gene matches: 3. CDR1 MNHEY and CDR2 SVGAGI come from the germline V gene. The CDR3 spans 13 residues. CDR3 nucleotide sequence: TGTGCCAGCAGTCTACAGGGGGCCCAGCCCCAGCATTTT. It encodes CASSLQGAQPQHF.

This clonotype was recorded many times. This chain uses TRBV6-2 or TRBV6-3 with TRBJ2-2, with 7 bases matching TRBD1. Per the germline V gene, CDR1 is MNHEY and CDR2 is SVGEGT. Trimming took 7 bases from V and 2 from J; bases not matched to a gene: 7. The CDR3 totals 15 residues. In DNA, the CDR3 is TGTGCCAGCAACCAGGACAGGCCAAACACCGGGGAGCTGTTTTTT. This gives the protein CASNQDRPNTGELFF.

A few counts support this clonotype. The rearrangement joins TRBV6-6 to TRBJ2-3; either TRBD1 or TRBD2 may supply D (5 bases each). The germline gives CDR1 MNHNY, CDR2 SVGAGI (reference sequence). This CDR3 has 13 residues. The germline V and J ends were trimmed by 10 bases and 5 bases, with 16 bases remaining between them. CDR3 protein: CATAGRGEDTQYF. The CDR3 bases are TGTGCCACAGCAGGGAGAGGGGAAGATACGCAGTATTTT.

This clonotype was found a few times. The gene calls are TRBV5-1 and TRBJ2-1, with 12 bases identical to TRBD2. The CDR3 is 15 residues long. The germline gives CDR1 SGHRS, CDR2 YFSETQ. The V segment lost 3 bases and the J segment 9 bases; nucleotides outside the gene matches: 7. Here the CDR3 reads CASSSLAGGPSEQFF. CDR3 coding DNA: TGCGCCAGCAGCTCTCTAGCGGGAGGGCCCAGTGAGCAGTTCTTC.

This chain links TRBV11-2 with TRBJ1-1; no definite D call. The CDR3 has 14 residues. CDR1 is SGHAT, CDR2 FQNNGV, per germline. V dropped 1 base and J dropped 0 bases, with 6 bases sitting between them. This CDR3 is CASSLGNVNTEAFF. DNA for the CDR3: TGTGCCAGCAGCTTAGGGAACGTGAACACTGAAGCTTTCTTT.

This clonotype was seen repeatedly, ten times or more. The chain has TRBV29-1 and TRBJ1-4; D is perhaps TRBD1 (6 bases). The CDR3 loop spans 14 amino acids. Germline V lookup: CDR1 SQVTM, CDR2 ANQGSEA. V was trimmed by 8 bases and J by 8 bases, leaving 21 bases between them. CDR3 residues: CSNNLGGAEEKLFF. DNA of the CDR3: TGCAGCAATAACCTGGGGGGCGCGGAAGAAAAACTGTTTTTT.

In this sample, this clonotype turned up many times. One junction end disagrees with the germline gene, perhaps due to a read error. J is TRBJ2-7 and V is TRBV27; D unclear. Germline V gene data show CDR1 as MNHEY and CDR2 as SMNVEV (reference sequence). CDR3 length: 9 residues. CDR3 residues: CARDVEVPF. The CDR3 DNA is TGTGCCAGGGACGTAGAGGTCCCCTTC.

This clonotype was detected ten times or more. The chain carries TRBV7-2 and TRBJ2-3; 9 nucleotides line up with TRBD2. Trimming at V came to 1 base and at J to 4 bases, leaving 6 bases not matched to a gene. Germline assignment: CDR1 SGHTA and CDR2 FQGNSA. The CDR3 contains 16 residues. Here the CDR3 DNA reads TGTGCCAGCAGCTTAGGTCTAGCGGGGTCCGCAGATACGCAGTATTTT. The encoded protein is CASSLGLAGSADTQYF.

This clonotype was detected a few times. V gene TRBV6-5 combines with J gene TRBJ2-5; D call uncertain. The CDR3 has 13 residues. Germline V gene sequence: CDR1 MNHEY, CDR2 SVGAGI. Trimming pared 0 bases from V and 11 bases from J, leaving 13 bases between. The CDR3 loop reads CASSYSPGSVQYF. CDR3 sequence (DNA): TGTGCCAGCAGTTACTCCCCCGGCTCTGTGCAGTACTTC.

J is TRBJ2-7 and V is TRBV30; D gene uncertain. Trimming removed 0 bases from V and 4 bases from J, with 10 bases in between. This CDR3 is 13 amino acids long. Germline CDR1 is GTSNPN and CDR2 is SVGIG (reference sequence). The CDR3 loop is CAWSVRNGYEQYF. CDR3 sequence (DNA): TGTGCCTGGAGTGTACGGAACGGTTACGAGCAGTACTTC. Together with reference TRBV30 and TRBJ2-7, the CDR3 gives the full variable domain: SQTIHQWPATLVQPVGSPLSLECTVEGTSNPNLYWYRQAAGRGLQLLFYSVGIGQISSEVPQNLSASRPQDRQFILSSKKLLLSDSGFYLCAWSVRNGYEQYFGPGTRLTVT.

In DNA, the CDR3 is TGCGCCAGCAGCTTGGCCACGCGGCTCACAGATACGCAGTATTTT. Amino acid sequence: CASSLATRLTDTQYF. This chain uses TRBV5-1 with TRBJ2-3, with D hard to call. CDR1 is SGHRS, CDR2 YFSETQ, per germline. The CDR3 has 15 amino acids. The ends were cut back, 0 bases at V and 2 bases at J, with 10 bases in the middle. Full variable domain (missing parts from reference TRBV5-1 and TRBJ2-3): KAGVTQTPRYLIKTRGQQVTLSCSPISGHRSVSWYQQTPGQGLQFLFEYFSETQRNKGNFPGRFSGRQFSNSRSEMNVSTLELGDSALYLCASSLATRLTDTQYFGPGTRLTVL.

V and J are TRBV20-1 and TRBJ2-1, with a possible D match to TRBD1 (6 bases). V dropped 1 base and J dropped 0 bases, with 13 bases sitting between them. Germline assignment: CDR1 DFQATT and CDR2 SNEGSKA (reference sequence). The CDR3 sequence is 16 residues long. For the CDR3, the DNA is TGCAGTGCTAGAGGTCCCACAGGGTCCTCCTACAATGAGCAGTTCTTC. Amino acid sequence: CSARGPTGSSYNEQFF.

This clonotype was seen a few times. The chain uses TRBV2 and TRBJ2-1, with a tentative D call TRBD2 (6 bases). The germline V and J ends were trimmed by 4 bases and 8 bases, with 15 bases remaining between them. This CDR3 contains 14 residues. The germline V gene has CDR1 SNHLY and CDR2 FYNNEI. The CDR3 DNA is TGTGCCAGCAGTGCGGAGGGAAGTGGGGATGAGCAGTTCTTC. It yields the protein CASSAEGSGDEQFF.

The rearrangement links TRBV20-1 to TRBJ2-7; D is possibly TRBD1 or TRBD2 (5 bases each). CDR3 length: 12 residues. Trimming pared 6 bases from V and 4 bases from J, leaving 13 bases between. The germline V gene has CDR1 DFQATT and CDR2 SNEGSKA (reference sequence). CDR3 sequence: CSAMVRGYEQYF. DNA for the CDR3: TGCAGTGCCATGGTGAGGGGATACGAGCAGTACTTC.

The chain joins TRBV20-1 to TRBJ2-1, with TRBD1 identical over 12 bases. Germline V lookup: CDR1 DFQATT, CDR2 SNEGSKA (reference sequence). The CDR3 has 14 amino acids. Trimming removed 3 bases from V and 12 bases from J; junction bases left unmatched: 9. The CDR3 DNA is TGCAGTGCTAGTGTGGGGACAGGGGGCGCCGGGCAGTTCTTC. The encoded protein is CSASVGTGGAGQFF.